The 27 T cell receptor beta chains given below trace back to one sample, sequenced in a study of cytomegalovirus exposure and HLA in healthy donors. With 60 Vbeta and 13 Jbeta primers, the PCR was carried out. Repertoires were generated with immunoSEQ multiplex PCR, while TCRdb's copy carries only in-frame clones and drops some. The table records more than 120,000 clones, 65% to 85% of them present only once. The specimen was PBMCs. The receptors shown here come from a male donor in good health and CMV-seronegative.

This chain joins TRBV5-6 and TRBJ2-7, with no clear D. The CDR3 sequence is 13 residues long. The V gene's germline CDR1 is SGHDT and CDR2 YYEEEE. The germline V and J ends were trimmed by 2 bases and 5 bases, with 11 bases remaining between them. The CDR3 region is CASSFEFVHEQYF. The CDR3 nucleotides are TGTGCCAGCAGCTTTGAGTTTGTCCACGAGCAGTACTTC.

The V and J genes are TRBV7-6 and TRBJ2-5, with a possible D match to TRBD1 (6 bases). Trimming pared 5 bases from V and 7 bases from J, leaving 17 bases between. The CDR3 covers 14 residues. CDR1 is SGHVS and CDR2 is FNYEAQ in the germline V gene. CDR3 residues: CASSPSQGGSTQYF. CDR3 bases: TGTGCCAGCAGCCCCTCACAGGGCGGATCGACCCAGTACTTC.

The chain combines TRBV27 with TRBJ2-7; 9 bases agree with TRBD2. Germline CDR1 is MNHEY and CDR2 is SMNVEV (reference sequence). V lost 5 bases, J lost 4 bases, and 6 bases stayed unmatched. This CDR3 is built from 14 residues. DNA of the CDR3: TGTGCCAGCAGTACAGTAGCGGGAGCGTACGAGCAGTACTTC. Protein product: CASSTVAGAYEQYF.

This clone was counted only a few times. The chain couples TRBV9 to TRBJ2-1, with 8 bases fitting TRBD2. Per germline, CDR1 SGDLS and CDR2 YYNGEE. J lost 4 bases, V lost 0 bases, and 6 bases had no gene match. The CDR3 totals 16 residues. This CDR3 is CASSVAGAGAYNEQFF. DNA for the CDR3: TGTGCCAGCAGCGTAGCAGGAGCGGGAGCATACAATGAGCAGTTCTTC. Together with reference TRBV9 and TRBJ2-1, the CDR3 gives the full variable domain: DSGVTQTPKHLITATGQRVTLRCSPRSGDLSVYWYQQSLDQGLQFLIQYYNGEERAKGNILERFSAQQFPDLHSELNLSSLELGDSALYFCASSVAGAGAYNEQFFGPGTRLTVL.

The rearrangement joins TRBV5-4 to TRBJ1-1; 9 bases agree with TRBD1. Germline V gene sequence: CDR1 SGHNT, CDR2 YYREEE (reference sequence). Trimming at V came to 2 bases and at J to 7 bases, leaving 9 bases not matched to a gene. CDR3 length equals 15 residues. The CDR3 DNA reads TGTGCCAGCAGCTTACCCGGGACAGGGTCGAATGAAGCTTTCTTT. This translates into CASSLPGTGSNEAFF.

The CDR3 loop is CASSELGQVINEQFF. CDR3 sequence (DNA): TGTGCCAGCAGTGAACTAGGACAGGTTATTAATGAGCAGTTCTTC. This rearrangement joins TRBV2 to TRBJ2-1, with 7 bases identical to TRBD1. The V gene's germline CDR1 is SNHLY and CDR2 FYNNEI. J was trimmed by 7 bases and V by 2 bases; bases with no gene match: 8. The CDR3 contains 15 residues.

This clone was seen a few times. The V and J genes are TRBV5-6 and TRBJ1-4, with 9 bases aligning to TRBD1. The CDR3 is 13 amino acids. Germline CDR1 is SGHDT and CDR2 is YYEEEE. V trimming: 4 bases; J trimming: 6 bases; junction bases outside the gene matches: 1. CDR3 sequence reads: CASSTGGHEKLFF. CDR3 sequence (DNA): TGTGCCAGCAGCACAGGGGGCCATGAAAAACTGTTTTTT.

In this sample, this clone turned up once. Other DNA sequences in this specimen translate into the identical CDR3. This chain uses TRBV18 with TRBJ1-2; TRBD1 matches at 10 bases. With 3 bases clipped from V and 5 bases from J, the junction kept 6 bases outside the gene matches. The V gene's germline CDR1 is KGHSH and CDR2 LQKENI. The CDR3 length is 15 residues. The CDR3 nucleotides read TGTGCCAGCTCACCCTCCGGGACAGGGGAATATGGCTACACCTTC. Translation: CASSPSGTGEYGYTF.

The genes are TRBV11-2 and TRBJ2-2; D is possibly TRBD2 (5 bases). The CDR3 extends over 13 amino acids. With 6 bases removed from V and 5 bases from J, the gap between germline ends came to 10 bases. Germline-derived CDR1 and CDR2 are SGHAT and FQNNGV. The CDR3 loop reads CASRKPGTGELFF. CDR3 nucleotides: TGTGCCAGCAGGAAACCGGGAACCGGGGAGCTGTTTTTT.

This sequence joins TRBV19 and TRBJ2-2; D unresolved. The CDR3 consists of 13 residues. V gave up 4 bases and J gave up 4 bases, with 7 bases separating them. Germline CDR1 reads LNHDA; CDR2 reads SQIVND (reference sequence). CDR3 sequence reads: CASSRIATGELFF. CDR3 DNA sequence: TGTGCCAGTAGTAGGATAGCCACCGGGGAGCTGTTTTTT.

V gene TRBV10-2 combines with J gene TRBJ2-7, with D unresolved. Trimming pared 6 bases from V and 3 bases from J, leaving 3 bases between. The CDR3 is 10 residues long. Per germline, CDR1 WSHSY and CDR2 SAAADI. The CDR3 here is CASRSYEQYF. CDR3 sequence (DNA): TGCGCCAGCAGGAGCTACGAGCAGTACTTC.

The chain uses TRBV15 and TRBJ1-2; 9 bases match TRBD1. The CDR3 has 14 amino acids. CDR1 LNHNV and CDR2 YYDKDF come from the germline V gene (reference sequence). The V gene end was trimmed by 8 bases and the J gene end by 3 bases; junction bases not matched to a gene: 7. In DNA, the CDR3 is TGTGCCACCGACGCCGGGGACAGGGACTATGGCTACACCTTC. It yields the protein CATDAGDRDYGYTF.

The gene calls are TRBV7-9 and TRBJ2-7, with TRBD2 matching 14 bases. The trim removed 5 bases at V and 2 bases at J, leaving 14 bases unmatched. This CDR3 contains 19 residues. CDR1 SEHNR and CDR2 FQNEAQ come from the germline V gene (reference sequence). Here the CDR3 reads CASSRPDRGGLAGAYEQYF. The CDR3 nucleotides are TGTGCCAGCAGCCGACCGGACAGGGGGGGACTAGCGGGAGCCTACGAGCAGTACTTC. The entire variable domain, with the rest obtained from reference TRBV7-9 and TRBJ2-7, is as follows: DTGVSQNPRHKITKRGQNVTFRCDPISEHNRLYWYRQTLGQGPEFLTYFQNEAQLEKSRLLSDRFSAERPKGSFSTLEIQRTEQGDSAMYLCASSRPDRGGLAGAYEQYFGPGTRLTVT.

The chain recombines TRBV29-1 with TRBJ2-1; 8 nucleotides match TRBD1. The CDR3 is 14 residues long. Unmatched junction bases numbered 6, after V lost 6 bases and J lost 2 bases. The germline CDR1 and CDR2 sequences are SQVTM and ANQGSEA. This CDR3 is CSVEPGQAYNEQFF. The CDR3 bases are TGCAGCGTGGAACCGGGACAGGCCTACAATGAGCAGTTCTTC.

The V call is TRBV19, the J call TRBJ1-5, with 10 nucleotides matching TRBD1. The CDR3 has 17 residues. Germline V gives CDR1 LNHDA, CDR2 SQIVND (reference sequence). V shed 5 bases, J shed 4 bases, and the junction held 11 bases outside the gene matches. The CDR3 DNA is TGTGCCAGTAGTTCCTCGGGGACAGGGGATTGGAATCAGCCCCAGCATTTT. Translating it yields CASSSSGTGDWNQPQHF.

The J gene is TRBJ1-1, the V gene TRBV9, with TRBD1 identical over 9 bases. Trimming removed 4 bases from V and 6 bases from J; junction bases left unmatched: 13. Germline-derived CDR1 and CDR2 are SGDLS and YYNGEE. The CDR3 extends over 16 amino acids. In nucleotides, the CDR3 is TGTGCCAGCAGCCGCAGGACAGGGGACGGATCGCCTGAAGCTTTCTTT. Translating it yields CASSRRTGDGSPEAFF.

About this clone itself: At one of its ends the junction is not consistent with the germline gene, which may arise from a read error. The V gene is TRBV7-9, the J gene TRBJ2-2, with D hard to call. Germline lookup yields CDR1 SEHNR and CDR2 FQNEAQ (reference sequence). The CDR3 sequence is 12 residues long. This chain's CDR3 is CSSSSSVGELFF. The CDR3 nucleotides read TGTTCCAGCAGCTCTAGTGTCGGGGAGCTGTTTTTT.

The rearrangement joins TRBV9 to TRBJ2-3, with 7 nucleotides matching TRBD2. Trimming at V came to 0 bases and at J to 11 bases, leaving 12 bases not matched to a gene. The CDR3 runs 15 residues. Germline V CDR1 and CDR2: SGDLS, YYNGEE. CDR3 loop: CASSVALERDVWQYF. The DNA for the CDR3 is TGTGCCAGCAGCGTAGCCCTAGAGCGGGACGTGTGGCAGTATTTT.

The genes are TRBV2 and TRBJ2-7; TRBD2 aligns across 9 bases. CDR1 and CDR2 (germline): SNHLY, FYNNEI. CDR3 length equals 17 residues. The ends lost 3 bases at V and 6 bases at J; junction bases unmatched: 15. The CDR3 region has the DNA TGTGCCAGCAGTGACGAACCTTGGCGGGAGGGCCCCCGCGAGCAGTACTTC. This codes for CASSDEPWREGPREQYF.

The chain carries TRBV27 and TRBJ1-6; tentatively, D is TRBD1 (5 bases). Germline V gene sequence: CDR1 MNHEY, CDR2 SMNVEV (reference sequence). CDR3 length equals 13 residues. Trimming took off 10 bases at V and 13 bases at J, with 20 bases between the two ends. The CDR3: CATRSGTSTPLHF. The CDR3 nucleotides are TGTGCCACCAGAAGTGGGACTTCGACGCCCCTCCACTTT.

This chain links TRBV10-1 with TRBJ2-7; 9 bases line up with TRBD2. Looked up from germline, CDR1 is WNHNN and CDR2 is SYGVQD (reference sequence). J was trimmed by 4 bases and V by 7 bases; bases with no gene match: 5. This CDR3 has 13 residues. The CDR3: CASILAGTYEQYF. The CDR3 bases are TGCGCCAGCATTCTAGCGGGAACTTACGAGCAGTACTTC.

This clone has just one count. The rearrangement links TRBV19 to TRBJ1-2, with D uncertain. Trimming stripped 3 bases from V and 3 bases from J, with 11 bases between. Germline CDR1 is LNHDA and CDR2 is SQIVND (reference sequence). The CDR3 totals 14 residues. CDR3 sequence: CASSIQVSDYGYTF. CDR3 in DNA: TGTGCCAGTAGTATCCAGGTTTCCGACTATGGCTACACCTTC. The full variable domain, completed using reference TRBV19 and TRBJ1-2, is DGGITQSPKYLFRKEGQNVTLSCEQNLNHDAMYWYRQDPGQGLRLIYYSQIVNDFQKGDIAEGYSVSREKKESFPLTVTSAQKNPTAFYLCASSIQVSDYGYTFGSGTRLTVV.

This chain connects TRBV4-1 to TRBJ2-1; TRBD2 might be the D (6 bases). The CDR3 runs 12 residues. The V end was cut by 3 bases, the J end by 9 bases, with 9 bases between. CDR1 is MGHRA, CDR2 YSYEKL, per germline. CDR3 residues: CASSQEGIEQFF. The DNA of the CDR3 is TGCGCCAGCAGCCAGGAGGGGATTGAGCAGTTCTTC.

V usage is TRBV13 and J usage is TRBJ2-3; D uncertain. Germline V gene data show CDR1 as PRHDT and CDR2 as FYEKMQ (reference sequence). The CDR3 is 10 residues long. Trimming pared 10 bases from V and 4 bases from J, leaving 6 bases between. CDR3 in amino acids: CATYSDTQYF. CDR3 DNA: TGTGCCACCTATTCAGATACGCAGTATTTT.

V is TRBV10-1 and J is TRBJ1-4, with D possibly being TRBD1 (5 bases). This CDR3 is 15 amino acids long. CDR1 WNHNN and CDR2 SYGVQD come from the germline V gene (reference sequence). V lost 1 base and J lost 5, with 11 bases in between. CDR3 region: CASSEWLAGNEKLFF. DNA of the CDR3: TGCGCCAGCAGTGAGTGGCTCGCAGGGAATGAAAAACTGTTTTTT.

The V gene is TRBV7-2, the J gene TRBJ2-1; tentatively, D is TRBD2 (5 bases). This CDR3 has 14 residues. Trimming shortened V by 5 bases and J by 5 bases, and 13 bases separated the two germline ends. The germline V gene has CDR1 SGHTA and CDR2 FQGNSA. The CDR3 nucleotides are TGTGCCAGCAGCCCGAGGGCACTGAACAATGAGCAGTTCTTC. As protein: CASSPRALNNEQFF.

The chain employs TRBV28 and TRBJ2-3; 8 bases align to TRBD1. V gave up 5 bases and J gave up 1 base; unmatched junction bases: 11. CDR3 size: 17 residues. Germline loops: CDR1 MDHEN, CDR2 SYDVKM. This chain's CDR3 is CASSLELGQGGTDTQYF. The CDR3 coding sequence is TGTGCCAGCAGTCTAGAACTAGGACAGGGTGGCACAGATACGCAGTATTTT.